One and the same sample provided the 21 T cell receptor beta chains below, sequenced in a study of T cells in Graves' hyperthyroidism and ophthalmopathy. Researchers amplified the TCR beta CDR3 regions from RNA transcripts. RT-PCR in the first round (using the HTBI primer set) targeted the TCR CDR3. MiXCR was run by TCRdb on the multiplex PCR reads, yielding one entry per CDR3 protein. The sample shows hundreds of thousands of distinct CDR3 sequences, around 20% of them seen only once. Sequenced input: blood. These receptors all come from a woman between 45 and 65 years old with Graves' hyperthyroidism that later progressed to Graves' ophthalmopathy.

This clonotype has more than one count but fewer than ten. This chain uses TRBV24-1 with TRBJ2-5; D possibly corresponds to TRBD1 (5 bases). With 4 bases removed from V and 3 bases from J, the gap between germline ends came to 8 bases. Germline lookup yields CDR1 KGHDR and CDR2 SFDVKD. The CDR3 runs to 13 residues. CDR3: CATSEGAEETQYF. The CDR3 DNA follows: TGTGCCACCAGTGAAGGGGCTGAAGAGACCCAGTACTTC.

This clonotype has a count of ten or more. The V and J genes are TRBV20-1 and TRBJ1-5; the match to TRBD1 covers 9 bases. The germline V gene has CDR1 DFQATT and CDR2 SNEGSKA (reference sequence). This CDR3 spans 16 amino acids. Unmatched junction bases numbered 15, after V lost 5 bases and J lost 7 bases. The CDR3 sequence is CSAQGQGGRQGQPQHF. The CDR3 DNA sequence: TGCAGTGCTCAGGGACAGGGAGGACGTCAAGGCCAGCCCCAGCATTTT.

In its sample, this clonotype was seen many times. This chain links TRBV9 with TRBJ1-2, with D maybe TRBD1 (6 bases). V lost 4 bases and J 5 bases, leaving 15 bases between the germline ends. The CDR3 contains 14 residues. Germline lookup yields CDR1 SGDLS and CDR2 YYNGEE. The CDR3 region is CASSTDSGHYGYTF. The CDR3, as DNA: TGTGCCAGCAGCACCGACTCGGGACATTATGGCTACACCTTC.

This clonotype was picked up many times. V gene TRBV7-8 combines with J gene TRBJ2-1, with unresolved D. The germline V gene encodes CDR1 SGHVS and CDR2 FQNEAQ. Trimming cost V 3 bases and J 3 bases, with 18 bases left between them. The CDR3 contains 17 residues. CDR3 region: CASSFMLGQKDYNEQFF. The CDR3 coding sequence is TGTGCCAGCAGCTTCATGCTGGGCCAGAAAGACTACAATGAGCAGTTCTTC. Supplemented by reference TRBV7-8 and TRBJ2-1, the full variable domain reads GAGVSQSPRYKVAKRGQDVALRCDPISGHVSLFWYQQALGQGPEFLTYFQNEAQLDKSGLPSDRFFAERPEGSVSTLKIQRTQQEDSAVYLCASSFMLGQKDYNEQFFGPGTRLTVL.

The chain links TRBV6-5 to TRBJ2-3; TRBD1 or TRBD2 may be the D gene (5 bases each). CDR3 size: 17 residues. Deletions cut 2 bases from V and 4 bases from J, with 19 bases between. CDR1 MNHEY and CDR2 SVGAGI come from the germline V gene. The CDR3 region has the DNA TGTGCCAGCAGTTACCCAGGGTGGGGGTCCGGCCCAGATACGCAGTATTTT. Translating it yields CASSYPGWGSGPDTQYF.

A word on this clonotype: A much larger clonotype is one base distant, so this may be a read error. The chain has TRBV2 and TRBJ2-1, with 12 bases matching TRBD1. The length of the CDR3 is 15 residues. Germline CDR1 and CDR2: SNHLY and FYNNEI. V lost 8 bases to trimming and J lost 5 bases; unmatched junction nucleotides: 7. The CDR3 DNA reads TGTGCCAGCGGTAAGGGACAGGGGGCAGACAATGAGCAGTTCTTC. Translating it yields CASGKGQGADNEQFF.

The V and J genes are TRBV27 and TRBJ1-1; D gene uncertain. V gave up 2 bases and J gave up 1 base, with 8 bases separating them. Germline V lookup: CDR1 MNHEY, CDR2 SMNVEV (reference sequence). CDR3 size: 14 residues. CDR3 in DNA: TGTGCCAGCAGTTTAGGAAAGGGGAACACTGAAGCTTTCTTT. Protein: CASSLGKGNTEAFF.

J is TRBJ1-2 and V is TRBV20-1; 7 nucleotides agree with TRBD1. From germline, CDR1 is DFQATT and CDR2 SNEGSKA (reference sequence). The CDR3 extends over 14 amino acids. J gave up 5 bases and V 6 bases, and 12 bases lay outside the gene matches. The CDR3: CSATPGQRSYGYTF. The DNA for the CDR3 is TGCAGTGCAACCCCGGGACAGCGATCATATGGCTACACCTTC.

The chain joins TRBV24-1 to TRBJ2-2; 9 nucleotides align to TRBD2. The CDR3 is 18 residues long. The germline gives CDR1 KGHDR, CDR2 SFDVKD. V dropped 4 bases and J dropped 3; count of bases not matched to a gene: 11. The CDR3 is CATSDLRIGGGDTGELFF. The CDR3 nucleotides are TGTGCCACCAGTGACCTGAGGATAGGCGGGGGGGACACCGGGGAGCTGTTTTTT.

The sample holds many counts of this clonotype. V and J are TRBV5-1 and TRBJ2-1, with a possible D match to TRBD2 (6 bases). The length of the CDR3 is 15 residues. V was trimmed by 0 bases and J by 0 bases, leaving 7 bases between them. Per germline, CDR1 SGHRS and CDR2 YFSETQ. The CDR3 bases are TGCGCCAGCAGCTTGGGCGGGAACTCCTACAATGAGCAGTTCTTC. It is translated as CASSLGGNSYNEQFF.

This clonotype was counted only a few times. V and J are TRBV11-2 and TRBJ2-3, with D uncertain. Germline values: CDR1 SGHAT, CDR2 FQNNGV. V shed 6 bases and J shed 3 bases, with 7 bases lying between them. The CDR3 is 12 amino acids. The CDR3 loop reads CASRKLTDTQYF. Here the CDR3 DNA reads TGTGCCAGCAGAAAACTAACAGATACGCAGTATTTT.

This clonotype was found many times. V usage is TRBV2 and J usage is TRBJ1-1; 8 bases match TRBD1. Germline CDR1 reads SNHLY; CDR2 reads FYNNEI. V lost 5 bases to trimming and J lost 10 bases; unmatched junction nucleotides: 3. The CDR3 runs to 11 residues. Here the CDR3 reads CASSIRGLAFF. CDR3 bases: TGTGCCAGCAGTATCAGGGGGCTAGCTTTCTTT.

The table lists this clonotype with many counts. The rearrangement uses TRBV3-1 and TRBJ1-2; D is perhaps TRBD1 (6 bases). Germline CDR1 and CDR2: LGHDT and YNNKEL (reference sequence). V was shortened by 4 bases and J by 4 bases, with 13 bases between the two germline ends. This CDR3 spans 14 amino acids. In nucleotides, the CDR3 is TGTGCCAGCAGCCCAAATACAGGGATCTATGGCTACACCTTC. Amino acid sequence: CASSPNTGIYGYTF.

Remarks on this clonotype: A much larger clone lies a single base off, so this may be a read error. CDR3 coding DNA: TGTGCCAGCACCCAAGCACAGGTAGCTAACTATGGCTACACCTTC. Its protein is CASTQAQVANYGYTF. The chain uses TRBV3-1 and TRBJ1-2, with a possible D match to TRBD1 (5 bases). In germline, CDR1 is LGHDT, CDR2 YNNKEL (reference sequence). This CDR3 comprises 15 residues. The whole variable domain, remainder taken from reference TRBV3-1 and TRBJ1-2, is DTAVSQTPKYLVTQMGNDKSIKCEQNLGHDTMYWYKQDSKKFLKIMFSYNNKELIINETVPNRFSPKSPDKAHLNLHINSLELGDSAVYFCASTQAQVANYGYTFGSGTRLTVV.

This clonotype was detected many times. The chain has TRBV6-1 and TRBJ2-3; D is possibly TRBD1 (6 bases). Germline-derived CDR1 and CDR2 are MNHNS and SASEGT. Between the trimmed V and J ends, which lost 10 bases and 6 bases, there was a span of 20 bases. This CDR3 has 14 amino acids. DNA for the CDR3: TGTGCCACCACCATGGGCAGGGGTACCGATACGCAGTATTTT. As protein: CATTMGRGTDTQYF.

This clonotype was found many times. V is TRBV7-9 and J is TRBJ1-1, with D unresolved. Germline loops: CDR1 SEHNR, CDR2 FQNEAQ (reference sequence). The CDR3 extends over 15 amino acids. The V end lost 1 base, the J end lost 0 bases, and 9 bases lay between the germline ends. CDR3 DNA: TGTGCCAGCAGCTTAGTTTTGGGGTTGAACACTGAAGCTTTCTTT. Encoded protein: CASSLVLGLNTEAFF.

The rearrangement uses TRBV7-3 and TRBJ2-1, with D perhaps matching TRBD2 (5 bases). Germline V gene sequence: CDR1 SGHTA, CDR2 FQGTGA. Trimming cost V 2 bases and J 12 bases, with 11 bases left between them. This CDR3 region has 12 residues. The CDR3 nucleotides are TGTGCCAGCAGCTTAGACGGAGGTGGGCAGTTCTTC. It translates to CASSLDGGGQFF.

The rearrangement links TRBV6-6 to TRBJ1-3, with unresolved D. The germline CDR1 and CDR2 sequences are MNHNY and SVGAGI (reference sequence). The CDR3 is 15 amino acids. The V gene lost 2 bases and the J gene lost 0 bases, with 8 bases spanning the gap. The CDR3 sequence is CASSYARSSGNTIYF. CDR3 DNA: TGTGCCAGCAGTTACGCACGGAGCTCTGGAAACACCATATATTTT.

This clonotype was recorded many times. The chain is built from TRBV11-2 and TRBJ1-2; D is unclear. V lost 5 bases to trimming and J lost 7 bases, with 17 bases between them. Germline V gene sequence: CDR1 SGHAT, CDR2 FQNNGV. The CDR3 contains 14 residues. DNA of the CDR3: TGTGCCAGCAGCCCCACCCCTATACCAGGTGGCTACACCTTC. Translated: CASSPTPIPGGYTF.

This clonotype was picked up a small number of times. The rearrangement joins TRBV5-4 to TRBJ2-1, with TRBD1 matching 11 bases. This CDR3 comprises 17 residues. Per germline, CDR1 SGHNT and CDR2 YYREEE (reference sequence). V was pared by 1 base and J by 3 bases, with 6 bases of the junction left unmatched. The CDR3 nucleotides read TGTGCCAGCAGCTTGCCTAGGGGGACAGGGGGCTACAATGAGCAGTTCTTC. It yields the protein CASSLPRGTGGYNEQFF.

This clonotype was picked up a small number of times. The chain uses TRBV4-2 and TRBJ1-6; TRBD1 matches at 9 bases. V shed 3 bases and J 8 bases; nucleotides not matched to a gene: 8. CDR1 and CDR2 (germline): LGHNA, YNFKEQ. The CDR3 spans 16 residues. The CDR3 DNA reads as TGTGCCAGCAGCCAGACCGGGACAGGGCCTCATTCACCCCTCCACTTT. Amino acids: CASSQTGTGPHSPLHF.